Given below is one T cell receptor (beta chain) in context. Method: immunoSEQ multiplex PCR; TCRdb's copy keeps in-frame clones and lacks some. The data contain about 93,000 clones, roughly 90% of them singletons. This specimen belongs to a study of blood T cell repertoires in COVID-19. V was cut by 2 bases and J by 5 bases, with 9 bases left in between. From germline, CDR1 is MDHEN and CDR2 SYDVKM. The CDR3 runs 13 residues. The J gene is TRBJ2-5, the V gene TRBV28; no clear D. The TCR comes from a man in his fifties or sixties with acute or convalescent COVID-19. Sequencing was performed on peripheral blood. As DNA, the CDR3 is TGTGCCAGCAGTTTACAGTTGAAGGAGACCCAGTACTTC. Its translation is CASSLQLKETQYF.